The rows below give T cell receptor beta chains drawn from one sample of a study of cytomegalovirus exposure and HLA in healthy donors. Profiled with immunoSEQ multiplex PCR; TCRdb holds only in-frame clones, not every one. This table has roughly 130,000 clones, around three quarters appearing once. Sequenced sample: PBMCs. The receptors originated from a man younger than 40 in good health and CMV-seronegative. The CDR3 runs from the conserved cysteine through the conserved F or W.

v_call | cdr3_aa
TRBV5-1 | CASSLASRTGELFF
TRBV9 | CASSVDGRAGEQFF
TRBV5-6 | CASSLAGGPQDEQYF
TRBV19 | CASSIDRPIYGYTF
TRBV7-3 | CASSFRRASYNEQFF
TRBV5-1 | CASSRDRGEKLFF
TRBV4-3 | CASSPSQATNEKLFF
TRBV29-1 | CSVPKRQGLGYTF
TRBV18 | CASSPEVGTAPYEQYF
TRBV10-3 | CATRRSNANTEAFF
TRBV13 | CASSLGDRGAFF
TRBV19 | CASRHLQAGNTIYF
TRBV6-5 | CASSRDRAYEQYF
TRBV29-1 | CSVERTSGSYEQYF
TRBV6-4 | CASSFVKGDEAFF
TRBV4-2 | CASSQVAGRKSGANVLTF
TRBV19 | CASSKGTGRDTEAFF
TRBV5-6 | CASSFGTSLSQYF
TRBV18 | CASSPGGQNQPQHF
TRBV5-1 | CASRLGQASYEQYF
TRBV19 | CASTDRVHQPQHF
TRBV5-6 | CASSSTISYEQYF
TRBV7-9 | CASSLPRGAPFF
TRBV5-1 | CASSWPQETQYF
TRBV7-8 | CASSLVAGSSYEQYF
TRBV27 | CASRTGGGNGYTF
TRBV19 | CASRDRDRYQPQHF
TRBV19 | CASSQEGGFAEAFF
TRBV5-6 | CASSTPGEQYF
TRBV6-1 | CASSGSSAGLNQPQHF
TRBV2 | CASTEARSDEQFF
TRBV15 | CATSWDLTYEQYF
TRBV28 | CASSLYSGSQPQHF
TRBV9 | CASSVGGGVEDTQYF
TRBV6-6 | CASSYPQGTSNQPQHF
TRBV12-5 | CASGLGLAGGPGEQFF
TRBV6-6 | CASSGYKDRGQNTIYF
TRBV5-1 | CASSFAGEQYF
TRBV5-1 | CASSVDRRRYEQYF
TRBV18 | CASSLSSYNEQFF
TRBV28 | CASSSRTNLLGAGRETQYF
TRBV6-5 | CASSPGDSYEQYF
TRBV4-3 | CASSPQLNTHYGYTF
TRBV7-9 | CASSPKTGWIEQFF